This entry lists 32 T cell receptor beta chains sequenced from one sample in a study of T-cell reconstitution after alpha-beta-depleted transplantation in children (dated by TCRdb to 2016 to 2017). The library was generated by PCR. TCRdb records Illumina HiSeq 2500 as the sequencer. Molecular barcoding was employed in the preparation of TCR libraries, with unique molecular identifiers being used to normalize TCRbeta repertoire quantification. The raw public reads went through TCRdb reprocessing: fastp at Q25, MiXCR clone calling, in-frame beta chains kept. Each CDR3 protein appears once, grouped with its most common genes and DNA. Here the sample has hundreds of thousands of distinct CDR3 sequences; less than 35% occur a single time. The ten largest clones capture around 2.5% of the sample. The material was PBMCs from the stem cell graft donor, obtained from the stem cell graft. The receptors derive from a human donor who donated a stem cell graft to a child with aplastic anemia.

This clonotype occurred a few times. This CDR3 is CAISNTKEGLAGGKEQFF. Here the CDR3 DNA reads TGTGCCATCAGTAACACGAAAGAAGGACTAGCGGGCGGAAAAGAGCAGTTCTTC. This chain links TRBV10-3 with TRBJ2-1; 11 bases map to TRBD2. This CDR3 has 18 amino acids. CDR1 is ENHRY, CDR2 SYGVKD, per germline. V lost 5 bases to trimming and J lost 10 bases; unmatched junction nucleotides: 19.

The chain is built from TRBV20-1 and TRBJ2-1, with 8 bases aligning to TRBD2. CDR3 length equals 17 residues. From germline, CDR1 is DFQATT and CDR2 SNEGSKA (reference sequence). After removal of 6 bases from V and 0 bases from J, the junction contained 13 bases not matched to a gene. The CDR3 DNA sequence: TGCAGTGCCATGACTTCCGGCGGGAGGTACTCCTACAATGAGCAGTTCTTC. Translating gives CSAMTSGGRYSYNEQFF.

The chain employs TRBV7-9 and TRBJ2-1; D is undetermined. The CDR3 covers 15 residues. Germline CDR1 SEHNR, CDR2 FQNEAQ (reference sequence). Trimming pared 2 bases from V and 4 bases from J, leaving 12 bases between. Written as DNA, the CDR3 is TGTGCCAGCAGCTTAATGGGCAGAGTTTACAATGAGCAGTTCTTC. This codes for CASSLMGRVYNEQFF.

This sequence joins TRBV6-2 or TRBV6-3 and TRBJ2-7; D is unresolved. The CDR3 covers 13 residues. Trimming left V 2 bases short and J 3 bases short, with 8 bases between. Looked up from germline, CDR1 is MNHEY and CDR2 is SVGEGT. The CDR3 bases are TGTGCCAGCAGTTACGGTGAAAACTACGAGCAGTACTTC. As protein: CASSYGENYEQYF.

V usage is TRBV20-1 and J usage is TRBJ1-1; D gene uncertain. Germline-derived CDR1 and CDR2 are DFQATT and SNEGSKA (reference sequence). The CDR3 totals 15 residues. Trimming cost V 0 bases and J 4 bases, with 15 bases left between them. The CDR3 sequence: CSARDSTGMSTEAFF. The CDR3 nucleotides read TGCAGTGCTAGAGATTCGACGGGCATGAGCACTGAAGCTTTCTTT.

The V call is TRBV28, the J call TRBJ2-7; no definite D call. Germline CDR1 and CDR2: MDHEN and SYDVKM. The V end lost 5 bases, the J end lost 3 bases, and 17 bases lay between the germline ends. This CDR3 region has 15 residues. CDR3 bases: TGTGCCAGCAGTCCAAGTGGGCAAAAGAGCTACGAGCAGTACTTC. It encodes CASSPSGQKSYEQYF.

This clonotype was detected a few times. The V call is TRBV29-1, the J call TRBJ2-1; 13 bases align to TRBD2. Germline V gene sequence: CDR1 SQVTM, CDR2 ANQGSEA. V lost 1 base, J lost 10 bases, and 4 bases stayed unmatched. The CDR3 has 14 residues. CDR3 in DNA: TGCAGCGTTGAAGTCCGGACTAGCGGGAGCGAGCAGTTCTTC. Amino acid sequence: CSVEVRTSGSEQFF.

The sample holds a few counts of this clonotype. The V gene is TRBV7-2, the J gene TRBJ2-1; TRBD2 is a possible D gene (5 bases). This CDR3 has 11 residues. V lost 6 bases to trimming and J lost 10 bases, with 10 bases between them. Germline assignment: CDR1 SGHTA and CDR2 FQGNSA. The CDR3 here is CASSPREEQFF. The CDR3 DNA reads TGTGCCAGCAGTCCAAGGGAGGAGCAGTTCTTC.

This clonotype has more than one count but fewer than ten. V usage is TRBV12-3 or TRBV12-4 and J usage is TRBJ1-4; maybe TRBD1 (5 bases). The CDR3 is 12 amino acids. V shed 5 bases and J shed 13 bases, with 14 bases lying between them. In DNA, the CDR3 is TGTGCCAGCAGTGTGACAGTTTCGGGACTGTTTTTT. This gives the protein CASSVTVSGLFF.

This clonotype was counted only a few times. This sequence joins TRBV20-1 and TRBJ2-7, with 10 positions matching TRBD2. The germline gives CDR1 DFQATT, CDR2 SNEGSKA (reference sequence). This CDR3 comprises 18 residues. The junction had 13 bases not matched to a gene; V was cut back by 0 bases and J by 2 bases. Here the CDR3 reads CSARDRGELAGPPYEQYF. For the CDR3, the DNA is TGCAGTGCTAGAGATCGGGGAGAACTAGCGGGACCACCCTACGAGCAGTACTTC.

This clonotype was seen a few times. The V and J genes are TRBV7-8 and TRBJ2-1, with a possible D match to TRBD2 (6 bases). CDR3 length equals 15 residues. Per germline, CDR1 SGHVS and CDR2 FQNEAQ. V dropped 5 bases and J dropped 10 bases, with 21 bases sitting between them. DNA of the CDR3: TGTGCCAGCAGCCCAGTAGCGGTACCGATTGGAGAGCAGTTCTTC. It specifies CASSPVAVPIGEQFF.

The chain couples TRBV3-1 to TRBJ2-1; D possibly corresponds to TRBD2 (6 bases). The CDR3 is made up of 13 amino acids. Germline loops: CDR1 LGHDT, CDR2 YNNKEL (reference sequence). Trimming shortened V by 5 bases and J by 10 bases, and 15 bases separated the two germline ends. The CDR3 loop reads CASSSISSAEQFF. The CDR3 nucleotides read TGTGCCAGCAGCTCCATTTCTAGCGCCGAGCAGTTCTTC.

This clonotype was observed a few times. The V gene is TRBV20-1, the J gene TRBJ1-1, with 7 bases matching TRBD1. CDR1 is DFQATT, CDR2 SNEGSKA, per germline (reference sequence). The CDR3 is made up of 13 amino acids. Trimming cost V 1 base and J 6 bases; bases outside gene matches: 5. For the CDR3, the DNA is TGCAGTGCTAGAGTAAACAGGGGAGCTGAAGCTTTCTTT. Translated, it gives CSARVNRGAEAFF.

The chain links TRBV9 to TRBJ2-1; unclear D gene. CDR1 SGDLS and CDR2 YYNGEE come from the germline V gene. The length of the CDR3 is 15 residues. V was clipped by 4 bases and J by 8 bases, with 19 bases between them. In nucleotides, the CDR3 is TGTGCCAGCAGCCTCTCCCGGGTTCTTTCGGATGAGCAGTTCTTC. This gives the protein CASSLSRVLSDEQFF.

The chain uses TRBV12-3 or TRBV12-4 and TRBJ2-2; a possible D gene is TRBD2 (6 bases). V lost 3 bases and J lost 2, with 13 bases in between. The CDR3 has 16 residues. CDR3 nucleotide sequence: TGTGCCAGCAGTTTCGGGCTAGCGCTAAACACCGGGGAGCTGTTTTTT. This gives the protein CASSFGLALNTGELFF.

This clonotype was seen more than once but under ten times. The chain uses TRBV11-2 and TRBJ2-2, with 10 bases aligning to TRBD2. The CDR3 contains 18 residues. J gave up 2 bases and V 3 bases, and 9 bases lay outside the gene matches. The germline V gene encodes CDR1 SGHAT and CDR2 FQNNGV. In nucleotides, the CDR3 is TGTGCCAGCAGCTTGGTTGGGCGGACTAGCGGTAACACCGGGGAGCTGTTTTTT. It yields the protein CASSLVGRTSGNTGELFF.

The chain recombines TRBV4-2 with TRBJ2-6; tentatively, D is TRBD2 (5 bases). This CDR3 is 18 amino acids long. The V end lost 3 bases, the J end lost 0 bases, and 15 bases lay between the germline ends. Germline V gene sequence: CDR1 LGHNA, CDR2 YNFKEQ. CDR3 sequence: CASSHLLEGDSGANVLTF. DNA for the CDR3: TGTGCCAGCAGCCATCTCCTCGAGGGCGACTCTGGGGCCAACGTCCTGACTTTC.

CDR3 nucleotides: TGTGCCAGCAGTTACCGCCTCTTCAACCGAGTGAGGGAGCAGTACTTC. Residues: CASSYRLFNRVREQYF. The chain is built from TRBV6-8 and TRBJ2-7, with unresolved D. Germline loops: CDR1 MNHGY, CDR2 SAAAGT. The CDR3 is made up of 16 amino acids. Trimming left V 2 bases short and J 7 bases short, with 21 bases between.

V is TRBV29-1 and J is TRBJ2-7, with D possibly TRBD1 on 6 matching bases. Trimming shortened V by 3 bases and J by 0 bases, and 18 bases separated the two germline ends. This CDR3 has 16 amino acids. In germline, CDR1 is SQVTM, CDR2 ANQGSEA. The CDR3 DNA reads TGCAGCGTTGATTCTGGAACAGGGTTGACCTCCTACGAGCAGTACTTC. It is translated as CSVDSGTGLTSYEQYF.

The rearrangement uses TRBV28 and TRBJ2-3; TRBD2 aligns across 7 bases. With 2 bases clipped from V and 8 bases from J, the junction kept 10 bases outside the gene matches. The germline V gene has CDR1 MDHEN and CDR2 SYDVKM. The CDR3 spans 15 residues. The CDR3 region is CASSLDTGGRTTQYF. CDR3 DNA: TGTGCCAGCAGTTTAGACACGGGAGGAAGGACTACGCAGTATTTT.

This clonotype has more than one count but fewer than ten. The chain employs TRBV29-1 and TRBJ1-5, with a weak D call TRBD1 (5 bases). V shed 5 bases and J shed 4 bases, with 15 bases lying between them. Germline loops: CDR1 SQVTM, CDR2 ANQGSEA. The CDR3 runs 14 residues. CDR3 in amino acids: CSVSGGSGNQPQHF. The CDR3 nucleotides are TGCAGCGTTTCGGGGGGGAGTGGAAATCAGCCCCAGCATTTT.

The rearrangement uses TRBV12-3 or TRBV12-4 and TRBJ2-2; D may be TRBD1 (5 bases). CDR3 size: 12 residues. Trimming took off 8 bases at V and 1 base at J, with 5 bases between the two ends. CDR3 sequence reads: CASQGNTGELFF. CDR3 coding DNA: TGTGCCAGCCAGGGGAACACCGGGGAGCTGTTTTTT.

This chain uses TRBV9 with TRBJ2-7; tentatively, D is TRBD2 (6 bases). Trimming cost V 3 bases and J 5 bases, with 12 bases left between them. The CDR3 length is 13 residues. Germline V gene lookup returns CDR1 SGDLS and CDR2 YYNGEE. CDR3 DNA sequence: TGTGCCAGCAGCGCTGGAGGGGAGGACGAGCAGTACTTC. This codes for CASSAGGEDEQYF.

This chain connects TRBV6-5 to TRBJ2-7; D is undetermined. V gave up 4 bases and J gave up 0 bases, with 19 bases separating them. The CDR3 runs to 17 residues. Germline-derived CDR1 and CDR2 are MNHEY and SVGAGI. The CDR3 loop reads CASSSRHRTDSSYEQYF. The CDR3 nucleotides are TGTGCCAGCAGTTCTAGACATAGGACCGATAGCTCCTACGAGCAGTACTTC.

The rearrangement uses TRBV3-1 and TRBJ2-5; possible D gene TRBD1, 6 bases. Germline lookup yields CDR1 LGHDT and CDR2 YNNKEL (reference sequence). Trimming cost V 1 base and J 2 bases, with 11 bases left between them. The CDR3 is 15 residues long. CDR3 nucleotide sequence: TGTGCCAGCAGCCAAGCCCGGACAGAGCAAGAGACCCAGTACTTC. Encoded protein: CASSQARTEQETQYF.

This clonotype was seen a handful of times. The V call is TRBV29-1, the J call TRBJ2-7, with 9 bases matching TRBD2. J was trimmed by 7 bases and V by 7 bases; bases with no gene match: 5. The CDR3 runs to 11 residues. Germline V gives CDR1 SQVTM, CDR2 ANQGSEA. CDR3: CSALGLAEQYF. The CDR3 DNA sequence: TGCAGCGCTCTCGGACTAGCGGAGCAGTACTTC.

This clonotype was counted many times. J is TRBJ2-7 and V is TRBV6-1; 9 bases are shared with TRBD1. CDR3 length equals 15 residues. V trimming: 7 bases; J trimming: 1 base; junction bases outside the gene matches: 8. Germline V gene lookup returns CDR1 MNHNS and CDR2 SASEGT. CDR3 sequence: CASTSAGTGSYEQYF. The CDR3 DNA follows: TGTGCCAGCACATCAGCCGGGACAGGGTCCTACGAGCAGTACTTC.

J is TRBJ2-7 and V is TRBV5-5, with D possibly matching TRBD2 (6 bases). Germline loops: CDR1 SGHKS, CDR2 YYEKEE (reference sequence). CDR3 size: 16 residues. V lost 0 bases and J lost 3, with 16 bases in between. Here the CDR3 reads CASSLAPRDSNYEQYV. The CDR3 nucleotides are TGTGCCAGCAGCTTGGCCCCCCGGGACTCGAACTACGAGCAGTACGTC.

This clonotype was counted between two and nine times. CDR3 loop: CSVAQGLTGVYGYTF. The CDR3 DNA follows: TGCAGCGTTGCACAGGGCTTAACTGGGGTCTATGGCTACACCTTC. This sequence joins TRBV29-1 and TRBJ1-2; tentatively, D is TRBD1 (6 bases). The CDR3 extends over 15 amino acids. The germline CDR1 and CDR2 sequences are SQVTM and ANQGSEA. V shed 4 bases and J shed 4 bases, with 19 bases lying between them.

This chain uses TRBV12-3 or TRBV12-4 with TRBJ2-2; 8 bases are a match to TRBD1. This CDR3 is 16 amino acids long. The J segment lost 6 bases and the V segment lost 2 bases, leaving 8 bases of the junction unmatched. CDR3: CASSLSLGTGPGELFF. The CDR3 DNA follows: TGTGCCAGCAGTTTATCGCTCGGGACAGGCCCCGGGGAGCTGTTTTTT.

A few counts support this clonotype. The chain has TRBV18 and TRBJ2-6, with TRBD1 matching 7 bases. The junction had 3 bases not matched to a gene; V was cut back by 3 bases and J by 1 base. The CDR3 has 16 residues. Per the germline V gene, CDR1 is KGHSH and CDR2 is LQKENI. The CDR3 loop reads CASSPGQSSGANVLTF. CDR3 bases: TGTGCCAGCTCACCGGGACAGTCGTCTGGGGCCAACGTCCTGACTTTC.

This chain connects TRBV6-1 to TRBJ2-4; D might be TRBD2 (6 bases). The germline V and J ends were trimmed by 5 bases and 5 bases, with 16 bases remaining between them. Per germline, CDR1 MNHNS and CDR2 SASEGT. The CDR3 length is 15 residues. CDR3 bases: TGTGCCAGCAGTCAGACTAGTGGTCACGAAAACATTCAGTACTTC. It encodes CASSQTSGHENIQYF.